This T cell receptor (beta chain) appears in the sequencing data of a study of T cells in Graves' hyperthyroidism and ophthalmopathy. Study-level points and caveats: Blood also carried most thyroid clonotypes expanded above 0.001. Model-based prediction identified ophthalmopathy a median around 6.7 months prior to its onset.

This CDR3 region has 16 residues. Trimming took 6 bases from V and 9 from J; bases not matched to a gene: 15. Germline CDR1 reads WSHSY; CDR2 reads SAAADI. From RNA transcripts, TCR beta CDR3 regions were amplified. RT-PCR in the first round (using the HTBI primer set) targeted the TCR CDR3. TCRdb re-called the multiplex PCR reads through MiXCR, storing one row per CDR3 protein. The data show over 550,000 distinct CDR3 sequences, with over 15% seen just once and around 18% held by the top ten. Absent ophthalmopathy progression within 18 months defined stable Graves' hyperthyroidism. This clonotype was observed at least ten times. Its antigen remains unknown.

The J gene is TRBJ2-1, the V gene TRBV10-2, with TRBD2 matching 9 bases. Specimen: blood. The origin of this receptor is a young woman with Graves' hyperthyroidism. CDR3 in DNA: TGCGCCAGCAGCGCCGTATATAGCGGGAGCTCTGGTGAGCAGTTCTTC. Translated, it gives CASSAVYSGSSGEQFF.